This T cell receptor (beta chain) originates from a study of shared clonotypes between healthy human individuals. Study details: Donors, aged 18 to 49, were a couple of women and a few men. There were three CD4 naive, three CD4 memory, two CD8 naive and one CD8 memory plates per donor. Whole-study findings and limits: Compared with memory subsets, naive subsets generally had larger estimated richness.

With respect to this clone: The antigen is not known.

V gave up 2 bases and J gave up 4 bases; unmatched junction bases: 4. Looked up from germline, CDR1 is SGHRS and CDR2 is YFSETQ. CDR3 length: 14 residues. Under the authors' procedure: Junction-only sequences without quality scores were provided by ImmunoSEQ, so filtering was different. Here immunoSEQ multiplex PCR was the method, and the copy in TCRdb shows in-frame clones only, minus some. V, J and clone size are those of that table, while D and trimming were read from the DNA. Seen here are about 1.1 million clones, approximately 80% observed once, and the top ten hold 0.4% to 0.55%. V gene TRBV5-1 combines with J gene TRBJ2-5; 8 bases map to TRBD1. The TCR was taken from a man aged 18 to 35 in good health. Some clones in this sample may be carry-over from other donors' samples. What was sequenced was memory CD4+ T cells from PBMCs. This sample's subset: CD45RA-negative fraction. CDR3 sequence: CASSLQGVGETQYF. Written as DNA, the CDR3 is TGCGCCAGCAGCTTACAGGGGGTAGGAGAGACCCAGTACTTC.